The clone carrying this T cell receptor beta chain was observed a single time. Its specificity is unknown. Method: immunoSEQ multiplex PCR; TCRdb's copy keeps in-frame clones and lacks some. The sample includes about 15,000 clones, more than 70% of them seen just once. Brentuximab vedotin exposure varied, and every patient relapsed after autologous stem cell transplantation. These data originate in a study of PD-1 blockade in classical Hodgkin lymphoma. Study-wide points: The study found that TCR diversity rose significantly by C4D1 in CD4+ but not CD8+ cells. The origin of the repertoire differences remains undefined, with disease activity or prior therapy as possible causes. Compared with healthy donors, newly diagnosed patients reportedly showed lower baseline TCR diversity.

Source: peripheral blood mononuclear cells (PBMCs), taken at baseline. The clonotype comes from a human donor with classical Hodgkin lymphoma.

The chain's CDR3 is CASSQHLAPTGLRNTEAFF. In DNA form, the CDR3 reads TGCGCCAGCAGCCAACACCTAGCTCCCACGGGACTCAGAAACACTGAAGCTTTCTTT. The gene calls are TRBV4-3 and TRBJ1-1; TRBD1 is a possible D gene (5 bases). CDR3 size: 19 residues. Germline V gene sequence: CDR1 LGHNA, CDR2 YSLEER. Trimming took 2 bases from V and 2 from J, leaving 24 bases between them.